A single sample gave rise to the 10 T cell receptor beta chains below, sequenced in a study of T cell responses to AZD1222 COVID-19 vaccine. TCRdb's copy holds only in-frame clones and misses some; the assay was immunoSEQ multiplex PCR. The profile shows 100,000 or so clones, around nine tenths of them singletons. This material consisted of peripheral blood, taken on day 0 of AZD1222 vaccination. Receptors originate from an adult in good health.

The chain has TRBV27 and TRBJ1-6, with D maybe TRBD1 (6 bases). The CDR3 totals 12 residues. The V and J ends lost 5 bases and 10 bases respectively, with 9 bases between them. Germline values: CDR1 MNHEY, CDR2 SMNVEV (reference sequence). In DNA, the CDR3 is TGTGCCAGCAGTCAACAGGGATCACCCCTCCACTTT. As protein: CASSQQGSPLHF.

This clone was detected only a few times. CDR3 bases: TGTGCCAGCAGCTTAGGTCCAGGGGATTCACCCCTCCACTTT. As protein: CASSLGPGDSPLHF. The genes are TRBV7-9 and TRBJ1-6; a possible D gene is TRBD1 (6 bases). This CDR3 spans 14 amino acids. V lost 1 base, J lost 8 bases, and 9 bases lay in between. Germline V gene data show CDR1 as SEHNR and CDR2 as FQNEAQ (reference sequence).

The genes are TRBV7-9 and TRBJ2-7; TRBD1 is a possible D gene (5 bases). V was clipped by 5 bases and J by 0 bases, with 11 bases between them. The CDR3 extends over 14 amino acids. The germline V gene has CDR1 SEHNR and CDR2 FQNEAQ (reference sequence). DNA of the CDR3: TGTGCCAGCAGCCCCCGACAGAGCTCCTACGAGCAGTACTTC. This codes for CASSPRQSSYEQYF. The full variable domain, rest sourced from reference TRBV7-9 and TRBJ2-7, is DTGVSQNPRHKITKRGQNVTFRCDPISEHNRLYWYRQTLGQGPEFLTYFQNEAQLEKSRLLSDRFSAERPKGSFSTLEIQRTEQGDSAMYLCASSPRQSSYEQYFGPGTRLTVT.

The rearrangement joins TRBV5-1 to TRBJ1-6, with D perhaps TRBD1 (5 bases). The CDR3 loop spans 14 amino acids. V lost 4 bases to trimming and J lost 7 bases, with 12 bases between them. CDR1 and CDR2 (germline): SGHRS, YFSETQ. The CDR3 loop reads CASSGGTGNSPLHF. In DNA, the CDR3 is TGCGCCAGCAGCGGCGGGACGGGAAATTCACCCCTCCACTTT.

The chain carries TRBV2 and TRBJ2-7; D uncertain. The germline V and J ends were trimmed by 2 bases and 3 bases, with 11 bases remaining between them. CDR3 length equals 14 residues. Germline lookup yields CDR1 SNHLY and CDR2 FYNNEI. CDR3 sequence: CASSEPGTHYEQYF. DNA of the CDR3: TGTGCCAGCAGTGAACCTGGCACCCACTACGAGCAGTACTTC.

The J gene is TRBJ1-5, the V gene TRBV19, with D possibly being TRBD1 (6 bases). The germline CDR1 and CDR2 sequences are LNHDA and SQIVND (reference sequence). The CDR3 length is 17 residues. V lost 5 bases and J 2 bases, leaving 19 bases between the germline ends. The CDR3 sequence: CASSQNTGISGNQPQHF. For the CDR3, the DNA is TGTGCCAGTAGTCAGAACACAGGGATTTCGGGCAATCAGCCCCAGCATTTT. Drawing the rest from reference TRBV19 and TRBJ1-5, the complete variable domain is DGGITQSPKYLFRKEGQNVTLSCEQNLNHDAMYWYRQDPGQGLRLIYYSQIVNDFQKGDIAEGYSVSREKKESFPLTVTSAQKNPTAFYLCASSQNTGISGNQPQHFGDGTRLSIL.

The V gene is TRBV12-3 or TRBV12-4, the J gene TRBJ2-2; the D is unclear. The CDR3 totals 13 residues. The V gene lost 5 bases and the J gene lost 0 bases, with 4 bases spanning the gap. The CDR3 DNA follows: TGTGCCAGCAGTCCTACGAACACCGGGGAGCTGTTTTTT. It codes for CASSPTNTGELFF.

The V call is TRBV4-1, the J call TRBJ2-1; tentatively, D is TRBD2 (6 bases). Trimming took 5 bases from V and 3 from J, leaving 14 bases between them. The CDR3 has 15 residues. Per the germline V gene, CDR1 is MGHRA and CDR2 is YSYEKL. This chain's CDR3 is CASSSRGGYYNEQFF. Written as DNA, the CDR3 is TGCGCCAGCAGCTCCCGCGGAGGGTACTACAATGAGCAGTTCTTC.

This sequence joins TRBV28 and TRBJ1-2; unclear D gene. CDR3 size: 17 residues. Germline V gene lookup returns CDR1 MDHEN and CDR2 SYDVKM. Trimming took 10 bases from V and 0 from J, leaving 24 bases between them. CDR3 sequence: CATQARDTRGANYGYTF. For the CDR3, the DNA is TGTGCCACCCAGGCGAGAGACACTCGGGGAGCTAACTATGGCTACACCTTC.

This rearrangement joins TRBV4-3 to TRBJ2-5; D is unresolved. The V and J ends lost 3 bases and 4 bases respectively, with 15 bases between them. The CDR3 runs 15 residues. Germline loops: CDR1 LGHNA, CDR2 YSLEER. For the CDR3, the DNA is TGCGCCAGCAGCCAGGGATCTTACCTCGGAGAGACCCAGTACTTC. Translated, it gives CASSQGSYLGETQYF.